Listed below are T cell receptor beta chains from one sample, sequenced in a study of blood T cell repertoires in COVID-19. Method: immunoSEQ multiplex PCR; TCRdb's copy keeps in-frame clones and lacks some. The table includes hundreds of thousands of clones, approximately 84% detected once. Material for sequencing was PBMCs or T cells enriched from blood (not recorded which). The receptor source for this set is a man in his forties who had recovered from COVID-19. Both conserved end residues are trimmed from each CDR3. Clone size, where shown, is once, few, many, or a class for clones that have expanded.

ASRLDRGGGYT | . | TRBJ1-2 | TRBV12-3/TRBV12-4
ASSVVAGWNTEAF | . | TRBJ1-1 | TRBV9
ASNFDRNYGYT | . | TRBJ1-2 | TRBV2
ASSVDRNYGYT | . | TRBJ1-2 | TRBV27
ASGQGAVMTDTQY | . | TRBJ2-3 | TRBV12-5
ASSLDSALAGGYT | few | TRBJ1-2 | TRBV7-8
ATSRPTGGRETQY | . | TRBJ2-5 | TRBV15
ASGDRSYEQY | . | TRBJ2-7 | TRBV19
ASRTGLRSNTEAF | . | TRBJ1-1 | TRBV6-5
AWSRQGDQPQH | few | TRBJ1-5 | TRBV30
ASSVFTGGSEQF | once | TRBJ2-1 | TRBV9
ATSRIQGWKAEAF | . | TRBJ1-1 | TRBV15
ATGRGGDTQY | . | TRBJ2-3 | TRBV15
ASSQDAYEQY | . | TRBJ2-7 | TRBV7-2
ASSVWTGAVTEAF | . | TRBJ1-1 | TRBV27
ASSFITGNRGYT | . | TRBJ1-2 | TRBV11-2
ASSFRSNTGELF | . | TRBJ2-2 | TRBV5-5
ASSRGWGDNQPQH | . | TRBJ1-5 | TRBV19
ASSETRGNTEAF | many | TRBJ1-1 | TRBV2
ASSVGSGRAFVDEQY | . | TRBJ2-7 | TRBV9
ASSQSGTGAFFEGNTIY | . | TRBJ1-3 | TRBV3-1/TRBV3-2
ASSEQEKLF | . | TRBJ1-4 | TRBV2
ASSFDRGTDTQY | . | TRBJ2-3 | TRBV7-2
SIGLNYGYT | . | TRBJ1-2 | TRBV20-1
ATSDPDRARGYT | . | TRBJ1-2 | TRBV24-1
ASPQGSNTGELF | . | TRBJ2-2 | TRBV7-8
ASSPRDRVPETQY | . | TRBJ2-5 | TRBV18
ASSLAAGGPDTQY | . | TRBJ2-3 | TRBV5-4
ASSAVLGAGNTIY | once | TRBJ1-3 | TRBV5-6
ASSLDVRTGVIFNEQY | few | TRBJ2-7 | TRBV13
ASSPTGTGIEKLF | . | TRBJ1-4 | TRBV5-1
ASSAQGDFEKLF | . | TRBJ1-4 | TRBV19
ASSEAVSLYYGYT | . | TRBJ1-2 | TRBV2
ASSLASRTEQY | . | TRBJ2-7 | TRBV5-1
ASSSPGLAGYKQY | . | TRBJ2-3 | TRBV6-5
ASSRSSGNHNEQF | . | TRBJ2-1 | TRBV3-1/TRBV3-2
ASSLGQGAYEQY | . | TRBJ2-7 | TRBV13
ASSQDSAGAYNEQF | . | TRBJ2-1 | TRBV4-3
ASSLLQQSTEAF | few | TRBJ1-1 | TRBV5-1
AIRTVAGTGELF | . | TRBJ2-2 | TRBV10-3
ASSISGTNYEQY | . | TRBJ2-7 | TRBV19
ASSQSTPGDSWGYT | . | TRBJ1-2 | TRBV23-1
AWSVAQLNTEAF | . | TRBJ1-1 | TRBV30
ASSPGLDYNEQF | . | TRBJ2-1 | TRBV7-2
AYARGSWYEQY | . | TRBJ2-7 | TRBV30
SVSRLAHEQF | . | TRBJ2-1 | TRBV29-1
SASSTGGRNQPQH | . | TRBJ1-5 | TRBV20-1
SVTLLTGGELF | . | TRBJ2-2 | TRBV29-1
ASSPTSGNLYEQY | . | TRBJ2-7 | TRBV3-1/TRBV3-2
AWSVLRETQY | . | TRBJ2-5 | TRBV30
ASSLGQDSYEQY | . | TRBJ2-7 | TRBV7-6
ASSPPGGSGYT | . | TRBJ1-2 | TRBV18
ASSPRREGNTGELF | . | TRBJ2-2 | TRBV11-3
ASRLIDRVSTDTQY | . | TRBJ2-3 | TRBV27
ASSYLTGGNQPQH | once | TRBJ1-5 | TRBV6-2/TRBV6-3
AWSVFRGEQF | . | TRBJ2-1 | TRBV30
ASSVGIAGAGGETQY | . | TRBJ2-5 | TRBV9